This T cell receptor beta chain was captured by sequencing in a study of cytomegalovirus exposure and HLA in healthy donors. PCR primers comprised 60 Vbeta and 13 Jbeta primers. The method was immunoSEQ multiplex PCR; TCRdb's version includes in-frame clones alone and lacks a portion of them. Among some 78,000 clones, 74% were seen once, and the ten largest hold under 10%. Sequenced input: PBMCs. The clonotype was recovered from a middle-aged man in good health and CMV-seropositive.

This CDR3 reads CASSSGQRIDDTIYF. For the CDR3, the DNA is TGTGCCAGCAGCTCTGGACAGCGGATAGATGACACCATATATTTT. The J gene is TRBJ1-3, the V gene TRBV5-4, with D possibly being TRBD1 (6 bases). V lost 3 bases, J lost 8 bases, and 18 bases lay in between. Germline-derived CDR1 and CDR2 are SGHNT and YYREEE (reference sequence). CDR3 size: 15 residues.